This T cell receptor (beta chain) was observed in a study of identical twins. Study-wide findings and caveats: Out-of-frame alpha sequences that twins shared showed excess low generation probability. It was possible that invariant MAIT and iNKT cells partly confounded the zero-insertion analyses.

A word on this clonotype: What it binds is not known.

CDR1 is SGHAT, CDR2 FQNNGV, per germline. The CDR3 runs 14 residues. V dropped 5 bases and J dropped 4; count of bases not matched to a gene: 5. The donor group consisted entirely of healthy Caucasians. TCRdb processed the 5' RACE reads anew with MiXCR; each CDR3 protein has one entry. The sample consists of fewer than 550,000 distinct CDR3 sequences, around 15% of them appearing once. In addition, the sample was reused for a study of yellow fever vaccine responses in identical twins.

Source material: CD4+ T cells sorted from blood. J is TRBJ1-1 and V is TRBV11-2; 9 positions agree with TRBD1. The sequence was obtained from a woman under 30 in good health. DNA of the CDR3: TGTGCCAGCAGCCCTGACAGGGGGTCCACTGAAGCTTTCTTT. This sequence encodes CASSPDRGSTEAFF.